This TCR beta chain derives from a study of T cell responses to AZD1222 COVID-19 vaccine. Germline V gene sequence: CDR1 KGHSH, CDR2 LQKENI. This CDR3 comprises 12 residues. Deletions cut 5 bases from V and 2 bases from J, with 7 bases between. Produced via immunoSEQ multiplex PCR; TCRdb's table is partial and in-frame only. Of 90,000 to 150,000 clones listed, approximately 90% were seen once; the top ten hold 6.5% to 9%. The V gene is TRBV18, the J gene TRBJ2-7; D possibly corresponds to TRBD1 (6 bases). The TCR was taken from an adult in good health. This specimen was peripheral blood, taken on day 0 of AZD1222 vaccination. The CDR3 here is CASSTGTYEQYF. The CDR3 nucleotides are TGTGCCAGCTCAACAGGGACCTACGAGCAGTACTTC.